Listed below are T cell receptor beta chains from one sample, sequenced in a study of early T cells in non-severe SARS-CoV-2 infection. TCRdb re-called the 5' RACE reads through MiXCR, storing one row per CDR3 protein. The sample holds more than 65,000 distinct CDR3 sequences, 14% seen once. The sample here was whole blood, taken at baseline. These receptor sequences come from an adult who was a healthcare worker with PCR-confirmed SARS-CoV-2 infection or an uninfected control (not recorded which). Both conserved end residues are part of each CDR3. The D gene is left open where the match is weak.

J	D	V	CDR3
TRBJ2-7	TRBD1	TRBV28	CASSGQASYEQYF
TRBJ2-7	TRBD1	TRBV5-5	CASSWLPGQNDEQYF
TRBJ2-2	.	TRBV6-2/TRBV6-3	CASKDDPNTGELFF
TRBJ2-3	TRBD1	TRBV2	CASSKRTGGTDTQYF
TRBJ2-1	.	TRBV6-1	CASSERGHYNEQFF
TRBJ2-1	TRBD2	TRBV12-3/TRBV12-4	CASSAGLAEFF
TRBJ1-2	TRBD1	TRBV5-4	CASSSSPMTGDGYTF
TRBJ2-1	.	TRBV7-3	CASSSFSYNDQFF
TRBJ1-1	.	TRBV28	CASSLGGGGGTEAFF
TRBJ2-5	TRBD2	TRBV9	CASSRTSGTYQETQYF
TRBJ2-7	TRBD1	TRBV7-6	CASSLGTGVYEQYF
TRBJ2-1	TRBD2	TRBV20-1	CSAHGTSTSYNEQFF
TRBJ2-3	.	TRBV19	CASSIGQNTDTQYF
TRBJ2-3	TRBD1	TRBV5-1	CASSPNRQGRTQYF
TRBJ2-3	TRBD2	TRBV27	CASSSRTSGDTSTDTQYF
TRBJ1-2	TRBD1	TRBV12-3/TRBV12-4	CASSLGQGINYGYTF
TRBJ2-1	TRBD2	TRBV9	CASGGLALGVDEQFF
TRBJ2-2	TRBD2	TRBV28	CASSFPSGRVSGELFF
TRBJ1-1	.	TRBV6-6	CASSSPASEAFF
TRBJ2-1	.	TRBV6-5	CASSFSTGLGGNEQFF
TRBJ2-1	TRBD2	TRBV5-6	CASRVAGASYNEQFF
TRBJ2-1	.	TRBV20-1	CSSPGVAVYNEQFF
TRBJ2-1	TRBD2	TRBV24-1	CATSDLRGDTHYNEQFF
TRBJ2-4	TRBD2	TRBV5-1	CASSHLLAGAGVAKNIQYF
TRBJ2-5	.	TRBV7-9	CASSLAGGAETQYF
TRBJ1-5	TRBD1	TRBV19	CAGGTGYNQPQHF
TRBJ2-1	TRBD2	TRBV6-5	CASRRTSGSSYNEQFF
TRBJ1-5	.	TRBV7-3	CASSTGHSNQPQHF
TRBJ2-2	.	TRBV2	CASRARDLNAGELFF
TRBJ2-1	.	TRBV3-1	CASSPREYSDEQFF
TRBJ2-1	.	TRBV3-1	CASSPQRTRTTLEQFF
TRBJ2-1	.	TRBV30	CAWSVGFDEQFF
TRBJ1-1	.	TRBV28	CASSLWGGQGNTEAFF
TRBJ1-2	.	TRBV18	CASSYEVSGYTF
TRBJ2-7	.	TRBV18	CASSRKGDEQYF
TRBJ2-7	TRBD2	TRBV28	CASSFHGGRAYEQYF
TRBJ2-5	.	TRBV29-1	CSVARDQGGETQYF
TRBJ1-1	.	TRBV28	CASRNPGLQNEAFF
TRBJ1-4	.	TRBV29-1	CSVRQAFNEKLFF
TRBJ1-1	TRBD1	TRBV6-6	CASRRTGGNLNTEAFF
TRBJ2-4	TRBD1	TRBV30	CACGQGKNIQYF
TRBJ2-1	TRBD1	TRBV20-1	CSAMTGGLLNEQFF